Below, one T cell receptor (beta chain) is given with its context. Its antigen is unidentified. Quantitative molecular-barcoded 5'-RACE generated the TCR beta libraries. TCRdb fed the 5' RACE reads into MiXCR, producing one record per CDR3 protein. The sample has over 400,000 distinct CDR3 sequences; 25% to 30% are singletons. These data are taken from a study of CD8 T cells in ankylosing spondylitis. Study findings and constraints: Seemingly distinctive of ankylosing spondylitis blood was a TCR beta motif formed by eight highly homologous variants. Some motif variants had been reported before (in reactive arthritis synovial fluid and blood). Reportedly, disease-linked clones are significantly enriched in ankylosing spondylitis patients' matched synovial fluid. With a CD8+ phenotype, disease-linked clones were relatively rare in peripheral blood.

Germline assignment: CDR1 LGHDT and CDR2 YNNKEL (reference sequence). The CDR3 spans 15 residues. V lost 6 bases and J lost 2, with 16 bases in between. Material: blood, either unsorted or a sorted T cell fraction (not recorded which). The chain combines TRBV3-1 with TRBJ2-5; no reliable D call. The clonotype originates from a male donor with ankylosing spondylitis. This chain's CDR3 is CASRSPPAEQETQYF. The CDR3 region has the DNA TGTGCCAGCAGGTCCCCTCCGGCGGAGCAAGAGACCCAGTACTTC.